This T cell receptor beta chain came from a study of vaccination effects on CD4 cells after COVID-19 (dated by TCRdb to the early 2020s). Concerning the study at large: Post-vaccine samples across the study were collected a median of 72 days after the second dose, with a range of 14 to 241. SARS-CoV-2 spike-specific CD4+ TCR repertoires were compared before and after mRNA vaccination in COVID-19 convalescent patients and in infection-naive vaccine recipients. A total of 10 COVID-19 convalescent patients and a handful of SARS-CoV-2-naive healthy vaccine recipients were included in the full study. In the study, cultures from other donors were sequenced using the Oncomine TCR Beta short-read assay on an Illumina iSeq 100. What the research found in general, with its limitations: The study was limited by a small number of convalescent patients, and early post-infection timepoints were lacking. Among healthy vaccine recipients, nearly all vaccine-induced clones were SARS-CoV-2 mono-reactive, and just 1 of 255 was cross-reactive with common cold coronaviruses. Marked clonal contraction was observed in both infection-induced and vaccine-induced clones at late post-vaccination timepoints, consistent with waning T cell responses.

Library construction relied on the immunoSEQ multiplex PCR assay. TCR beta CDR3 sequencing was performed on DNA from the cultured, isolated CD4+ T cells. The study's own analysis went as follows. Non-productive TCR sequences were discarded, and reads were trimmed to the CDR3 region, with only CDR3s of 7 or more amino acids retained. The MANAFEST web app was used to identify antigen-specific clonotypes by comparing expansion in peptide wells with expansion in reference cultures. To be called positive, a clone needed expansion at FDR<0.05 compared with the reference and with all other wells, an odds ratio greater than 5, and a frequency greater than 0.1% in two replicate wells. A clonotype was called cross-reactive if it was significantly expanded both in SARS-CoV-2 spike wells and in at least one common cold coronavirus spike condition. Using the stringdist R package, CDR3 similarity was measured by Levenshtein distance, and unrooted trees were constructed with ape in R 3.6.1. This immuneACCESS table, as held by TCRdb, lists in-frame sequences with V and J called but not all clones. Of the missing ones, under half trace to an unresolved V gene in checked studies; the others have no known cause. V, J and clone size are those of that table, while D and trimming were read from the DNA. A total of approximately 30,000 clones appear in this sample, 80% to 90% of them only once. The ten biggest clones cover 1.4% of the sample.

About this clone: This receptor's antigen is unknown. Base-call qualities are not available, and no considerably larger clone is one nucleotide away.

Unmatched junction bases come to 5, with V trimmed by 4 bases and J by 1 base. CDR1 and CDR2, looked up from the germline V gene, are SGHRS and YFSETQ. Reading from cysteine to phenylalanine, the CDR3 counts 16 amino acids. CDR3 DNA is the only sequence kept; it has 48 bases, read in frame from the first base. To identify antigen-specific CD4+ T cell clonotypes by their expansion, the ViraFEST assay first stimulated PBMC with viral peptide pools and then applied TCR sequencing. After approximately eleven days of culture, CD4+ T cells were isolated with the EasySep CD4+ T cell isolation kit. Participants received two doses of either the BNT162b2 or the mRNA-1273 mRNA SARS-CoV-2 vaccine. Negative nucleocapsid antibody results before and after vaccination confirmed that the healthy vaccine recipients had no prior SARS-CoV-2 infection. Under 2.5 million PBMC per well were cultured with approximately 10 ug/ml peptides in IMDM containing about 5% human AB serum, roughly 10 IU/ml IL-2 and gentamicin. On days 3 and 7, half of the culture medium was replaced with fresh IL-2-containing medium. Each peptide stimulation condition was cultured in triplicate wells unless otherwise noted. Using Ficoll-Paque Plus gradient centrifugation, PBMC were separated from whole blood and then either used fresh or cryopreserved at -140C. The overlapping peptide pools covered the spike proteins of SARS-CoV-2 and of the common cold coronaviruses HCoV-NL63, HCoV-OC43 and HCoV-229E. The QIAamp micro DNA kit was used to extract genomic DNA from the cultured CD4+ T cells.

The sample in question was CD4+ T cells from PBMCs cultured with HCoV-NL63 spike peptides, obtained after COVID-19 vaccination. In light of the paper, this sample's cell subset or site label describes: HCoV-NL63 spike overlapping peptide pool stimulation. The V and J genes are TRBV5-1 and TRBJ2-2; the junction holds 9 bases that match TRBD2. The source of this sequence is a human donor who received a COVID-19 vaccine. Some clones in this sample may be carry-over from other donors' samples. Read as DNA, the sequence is TGCGCCAGCAGCAGCCGTAGCGGGGGGAACACCGGGGAGCTGTTTTTT. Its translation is CASSSRSGGNTGELFF.